This T cell receptor (beta chain) was captured by sequencing in a study of identical twins. Study-level points and caveats: Excess sharing between twins was weaker in beta out-of-frame sequences. Carriage of fewer insertions was seen in abundant cord blood beta clonotypes, whereas memory repertoires showed none.

Trimming took 1 base from V and 8 from J, leaving 8 bases between them. CDR3 size: 12 residues. Germline loops: CDR1 MNHNS, CDR2 SASEGT. A universal primer site was created by template switching, with the cDNA bearing unique molecular identifiers. TCRdb fed the 5' RACE reads into MiXCR, producing one record per CDR3 protein. Of more than 1.5 million distinct CDR3 sequences in the sample, more than 30% were seen once. Donors uniformly comprised healthy Caucasians. Note on this clonotype: What it binds is not known.

The V gene is TRBV6-1, the J gene TRBJ1-2; D is uncertain. What was sequenced was cord blood. The origin of this receptor is a newborn girl in good health. CDR3 DNA: TGTGCCAGCAGTGAAGACATCAAAGGCTACACCTTC. Its protein product is CASSEDIKGYTF.